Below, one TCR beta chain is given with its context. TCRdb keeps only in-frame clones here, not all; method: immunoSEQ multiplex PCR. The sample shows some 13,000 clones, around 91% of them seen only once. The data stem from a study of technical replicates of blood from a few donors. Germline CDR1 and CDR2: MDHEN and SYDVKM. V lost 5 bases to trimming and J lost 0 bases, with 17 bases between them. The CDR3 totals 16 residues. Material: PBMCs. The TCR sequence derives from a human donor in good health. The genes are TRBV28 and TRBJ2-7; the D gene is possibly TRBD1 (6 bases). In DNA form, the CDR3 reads TGTGCCAGCAGTCGGCCGGGACACAAGAGCTCCTACGAGCAGTACTTC. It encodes CASSRPGHKSSYEQYF. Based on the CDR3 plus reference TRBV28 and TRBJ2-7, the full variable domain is DVKVTQSSRYLVKRTGEKVFLECVQDMDHENMFWYRQDPGLGLRLIYFSYDVKMKEKGDIPEGYSVSREKKERFSLILESASTNQTSMYLCASSRPGHKSSYEQYFGPGTRLTVT.